Shown below are 5 T cell receptor beta chains from a single sample sequenced in a study of CXCR3-negative and CXCR3-positive naive CD8 T cells. Study results and limitations: TRB CDR3 hydrophobicity was greater in CXCR3-positive naive cells than in CXCR3-negative naive cells.

Their specific antigens are unknown. With UMI labels, 5' RACE was used to prepare the TRB cDNA libraries. TCRdb reprocessed the 5' RACE reads and reports one entry per CDR3 protein, with no DNA. This table holds about 98,000 distinct CDR3 sequences. What was sequenced was naive CXCR3+ CD8+ T cells from blood. The sample's subset: CD45RO-CCR7+CD27+CD95- naive CD8+ T cells expressing CXCR3 (TNR3+). These receptors originate from a human donor in good health. Some clones in this sample may be carry-over from other donors' samples.

The rearrangement links TRBV12-3 or TRBV12-4 to TRBJ2-7; TCRdb gives TRBD1 as the D gene, but with no DNA this cannot be confirmed. This CDR3 has 14 amino acids. CDR3 in amino acids: CASRKDRDVNEQYF.

The CDR3 sequence is CASSPNQETQYF. V is TRBV27 and J is TRBJ2-5. The CDR3 consists of 12 residues. Germline CDR1 MNHEY, CDR2 SMNVEV (reference sequence).

The CDR3 here is CASSQGLAGGLSYNEQFF. V gene TRBV12-3 or TRBV12-4 combines with J gene TRBJ2-1; without DNA, the TCRdb call of TRBD2 cannot be checked. The CDR3 loop spans 18 amino acids.

This chain connects TRBV20-1 to TRBJ2-7; no DNA is available, so the TRBD1 call from TCRdb remains unchecked. The CDR3 consists of 14 residues. Germline V gene sequence: CDR1 DFQATT, CDR2 SNEGSKA (reference sequence). CDR3 in amino acids: CSARDRREPYEQYF.

This chain uses TRBV9 with TRBJ1-1; without DNA, the TCRdb call of TRBD1 cannot be checked. Germline assignment: CDR1 SGDLS and CDR2 YYNGEE. The CDR3 has 16 residues. This chain's CDR3 is CASSSPLGQGGTEAFF. Complete variable domain (other parts from reference TRBV9 and TRBJ1-1): DSGVTQTPKHLITATGQRVTLRCSPRSGDLSVYWYQQSLDQGLQFLIQYYNGEERAKGNILERFSAQQFPDLHSELNLSSLELGDSALYFCASSSPLGQGGTEAFFGQGTRLTVV.